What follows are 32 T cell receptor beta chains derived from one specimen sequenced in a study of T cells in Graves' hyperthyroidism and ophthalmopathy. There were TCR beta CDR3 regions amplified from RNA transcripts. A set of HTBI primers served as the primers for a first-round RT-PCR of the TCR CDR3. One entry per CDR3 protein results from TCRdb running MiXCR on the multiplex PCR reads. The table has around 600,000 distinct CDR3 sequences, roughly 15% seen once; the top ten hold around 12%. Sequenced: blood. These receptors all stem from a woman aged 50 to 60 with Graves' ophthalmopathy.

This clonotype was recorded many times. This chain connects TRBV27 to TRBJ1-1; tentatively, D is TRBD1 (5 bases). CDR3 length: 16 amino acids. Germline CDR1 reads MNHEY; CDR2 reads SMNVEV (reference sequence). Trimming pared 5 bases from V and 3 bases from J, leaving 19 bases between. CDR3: CASSRGMGTMHTEAFF. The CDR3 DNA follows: TGTGCCAGCAGTCGGGGGATGGGGACCATGCACACTGAAGCTTTCTTT.

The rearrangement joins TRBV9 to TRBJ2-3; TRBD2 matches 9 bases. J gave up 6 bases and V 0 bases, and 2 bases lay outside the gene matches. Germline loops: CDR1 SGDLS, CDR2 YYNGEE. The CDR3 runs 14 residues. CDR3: CASSVGREGDTQYF. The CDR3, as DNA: TGTGCCAGCAGCGTAGGGCGGGAGGGTGATACGCAGTATTTT. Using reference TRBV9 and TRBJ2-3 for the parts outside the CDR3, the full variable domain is DSGVTQTPKHLITATGQRVTLRCSPRSGDLSVYWYQQSLDQGLQFLIQYYNGEERAKGNILERFSAQQFPDLHSELNLSSLELGDSALYFCASSVGREGDTQYFGPGTRLTVL.

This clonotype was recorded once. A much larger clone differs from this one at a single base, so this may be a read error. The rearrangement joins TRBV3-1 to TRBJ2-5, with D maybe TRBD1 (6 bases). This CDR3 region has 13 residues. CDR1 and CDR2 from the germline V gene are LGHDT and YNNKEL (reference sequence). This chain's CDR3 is CASSQQGPEIQYF. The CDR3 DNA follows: TGTGCCAGCAGCCAACAGGGGCCAGAGATCCAGTACTTC.

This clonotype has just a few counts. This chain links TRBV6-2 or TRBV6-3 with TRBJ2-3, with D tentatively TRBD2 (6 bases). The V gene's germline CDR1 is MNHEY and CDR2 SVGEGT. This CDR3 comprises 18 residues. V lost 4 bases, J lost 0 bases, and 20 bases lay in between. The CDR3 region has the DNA TGTGCCAGCAGTTGCCCGGGGGTGCGGGGAGTTAGCACAGATACGCAGTATTTT. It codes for CASSCPGVRGVSTDTQYF.

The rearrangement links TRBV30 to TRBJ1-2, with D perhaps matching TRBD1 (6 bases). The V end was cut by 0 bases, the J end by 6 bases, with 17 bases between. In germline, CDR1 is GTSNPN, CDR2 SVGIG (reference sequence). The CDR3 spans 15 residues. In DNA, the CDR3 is TGTGCCTGGAGTGTACCTCTGGGGGCGGGAGATGGCTACACCTTC. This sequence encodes CAWSVPLGAGDGYTF.

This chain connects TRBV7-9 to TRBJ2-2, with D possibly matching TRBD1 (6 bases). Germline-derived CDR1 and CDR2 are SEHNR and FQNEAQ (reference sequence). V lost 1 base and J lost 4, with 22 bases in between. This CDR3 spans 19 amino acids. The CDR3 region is CASSLVGQGRHASTGELFF. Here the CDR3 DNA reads TGTGCCAGCAGCTTAGTAGGGCAGGGGCGACACGCGAGCACCGGGGAGCTGTTTTTT.

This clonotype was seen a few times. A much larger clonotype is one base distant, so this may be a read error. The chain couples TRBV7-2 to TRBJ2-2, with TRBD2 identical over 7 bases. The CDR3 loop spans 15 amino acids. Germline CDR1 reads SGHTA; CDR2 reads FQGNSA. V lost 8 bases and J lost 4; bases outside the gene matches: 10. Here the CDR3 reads CASCPLAGGTGELFF. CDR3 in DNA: TGTGCCAGCTGTCCTTTAGCGGGTGGCACCGGGGAGCTGTTTTTT. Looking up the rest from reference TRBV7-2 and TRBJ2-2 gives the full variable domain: GAGVSQSPSNKVTEKGKDVELRCDPISGHTALYWYRQSLGQGLEFLIYFQGNSAPDKSGLPSDRFSAERTGGSVSTLTIQRTQQEDSAVYLCASCPLAGGTGELFFGEGSRLTVL.

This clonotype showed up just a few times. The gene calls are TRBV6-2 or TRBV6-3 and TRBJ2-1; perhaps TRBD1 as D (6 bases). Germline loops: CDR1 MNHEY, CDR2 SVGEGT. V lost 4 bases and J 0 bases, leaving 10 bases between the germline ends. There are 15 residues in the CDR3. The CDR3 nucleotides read TGTGCCAGCAGTTTCGACAGGAGCTCCTACAATGAGCAGTTCTTC. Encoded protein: CASSFDRSSYNEQFF.

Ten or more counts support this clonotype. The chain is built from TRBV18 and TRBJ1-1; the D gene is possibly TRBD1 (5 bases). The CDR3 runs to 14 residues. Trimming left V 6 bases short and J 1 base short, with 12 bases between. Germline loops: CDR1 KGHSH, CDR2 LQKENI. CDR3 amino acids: CASSPKQANTEAFF. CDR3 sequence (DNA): TGTGCCAGCTCCCCTAAACAGGCGAACACTGAAGCTTTCTTT.

CDR3: CASSPPMSQGYGYTF. The CDR3 DNA reads TGTGCCAGCAGCCCACCAATGAGCCAGGGGTATGGCTACACCTTC. The chain is built from TRBV12-3 or TRBV12-4 and TRBJ1-2, with D perhaps matching TRBD1 (6 bases). The CDR3 contains 15 residues. The V gene lost 6 bases and the J gene lost 5 bases, with 19 bases spanning the gap.

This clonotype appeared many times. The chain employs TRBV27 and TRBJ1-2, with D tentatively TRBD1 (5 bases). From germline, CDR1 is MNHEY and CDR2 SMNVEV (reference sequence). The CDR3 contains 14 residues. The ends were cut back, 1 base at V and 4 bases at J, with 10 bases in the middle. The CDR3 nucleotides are TGTGCCAGCAGTTTATTTCAGGGATCCTATGGCTACACCTTC. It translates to CASSLFQGSYGYTF.

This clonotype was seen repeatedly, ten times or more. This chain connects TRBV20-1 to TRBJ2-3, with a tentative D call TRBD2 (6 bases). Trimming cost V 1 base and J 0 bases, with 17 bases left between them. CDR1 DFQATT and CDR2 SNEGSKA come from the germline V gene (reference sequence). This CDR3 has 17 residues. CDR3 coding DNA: TGCAGTGCTAGAGGAGGGAGGTCCCTGACTAGCACAGATACGCAGTATTTT. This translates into CSARGGRSLTSTDTQYF.

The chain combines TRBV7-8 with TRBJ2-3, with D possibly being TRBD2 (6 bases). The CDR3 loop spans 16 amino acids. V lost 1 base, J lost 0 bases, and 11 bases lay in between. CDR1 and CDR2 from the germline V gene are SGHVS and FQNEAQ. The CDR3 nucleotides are TGTGCCAGCAGCTTAGTAGGACTAACTAGCACAGATACGCAGTATTTT. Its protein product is CASSLVGLTSTDTQYF.

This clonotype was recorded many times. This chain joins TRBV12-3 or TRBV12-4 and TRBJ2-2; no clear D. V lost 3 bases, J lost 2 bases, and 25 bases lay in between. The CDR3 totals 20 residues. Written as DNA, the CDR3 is TGTGCCAGCAGTTTCAGAGGTCCGACACGGACGGACCTCAACACCGGGGAGCTGTTTTTT. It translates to CASSFRGPTRTDLNTGELFF.

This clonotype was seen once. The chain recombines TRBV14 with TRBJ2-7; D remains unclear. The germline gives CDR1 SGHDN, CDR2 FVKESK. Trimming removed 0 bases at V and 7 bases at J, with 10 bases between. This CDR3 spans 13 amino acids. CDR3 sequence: CASSQELLGEQYF. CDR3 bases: TGTGCCAGCAGCCAAGAACTGTTGGGGGAGCAGTACTTC.

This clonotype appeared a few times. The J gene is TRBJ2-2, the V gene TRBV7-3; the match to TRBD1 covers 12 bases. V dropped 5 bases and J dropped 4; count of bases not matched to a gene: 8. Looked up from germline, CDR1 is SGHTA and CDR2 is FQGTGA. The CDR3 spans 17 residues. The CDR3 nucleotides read TGTGCCAGCAGCCCTACACCGGGACAGGGGGCCACCGGGGAGCTGTTTTTT. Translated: CASSPTPGQGATGELFF.

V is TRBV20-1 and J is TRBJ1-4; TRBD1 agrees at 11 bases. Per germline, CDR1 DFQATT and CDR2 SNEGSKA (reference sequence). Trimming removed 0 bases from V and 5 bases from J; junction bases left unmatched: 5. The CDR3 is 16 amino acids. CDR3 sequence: CSARDRGTGGNEKLFF. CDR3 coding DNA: TGCAGTGCTAGAGATCGTGGGACAGGGGGGAATGAAAAACTGTTTTTT.

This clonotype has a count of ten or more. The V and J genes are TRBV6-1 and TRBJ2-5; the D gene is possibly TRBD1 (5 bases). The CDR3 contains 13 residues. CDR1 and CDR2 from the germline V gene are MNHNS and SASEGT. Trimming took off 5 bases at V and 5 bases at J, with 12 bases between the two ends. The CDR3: CASSSPGMETQYF. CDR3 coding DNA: TGTGCCAGCAGTTCCCCAGGGATGGAGACCCAGTACTTC.

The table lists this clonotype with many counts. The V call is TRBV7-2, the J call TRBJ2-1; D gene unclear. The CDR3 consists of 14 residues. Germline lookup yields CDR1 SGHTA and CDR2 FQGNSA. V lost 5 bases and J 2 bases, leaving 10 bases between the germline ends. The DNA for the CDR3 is TGTGCCAGCAGCCCCCCCAGCGCCTACAATGAGCAGTTCTTC. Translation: CASSPPSAYNEQFF.

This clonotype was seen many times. DNA for the CDR3: TGCGCCAGCAGCTTGGAATATGCGTACAATGAGCAGTTCTTC. It specifies CASSLEYAYNEQFF. The rearrangement links TRBV5-1 to TRBJ2-1; the D is unclear. Trimming removed 0 bases from V and 4 bases from J, with 8 bases in between. This CDR3 is 14 amino acids long. CDR1 and CDR2 (germline): SGHRS, YFSETQ. Variable domain in full (rest from reference TRBV5-1 and TRBJ2-1): KAGVTQTPRYLIKTRGQQVTLSCSPISGHRSVSWYQQTPGQGLQFLFEYFSETQRNKGNFPGRFSGRQFSNSRSEMNVSTLELGDSALYLCASSLEYAYNEQFFGPGTRLTVL.

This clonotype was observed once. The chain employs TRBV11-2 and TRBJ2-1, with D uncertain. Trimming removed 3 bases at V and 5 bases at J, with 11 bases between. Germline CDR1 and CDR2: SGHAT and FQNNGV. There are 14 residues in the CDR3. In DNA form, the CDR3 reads TGTGCCAGCAGCTTCGCGGACGGAAACAATGAGCAGTTCTTC. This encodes CASSFADGNNEQFF.

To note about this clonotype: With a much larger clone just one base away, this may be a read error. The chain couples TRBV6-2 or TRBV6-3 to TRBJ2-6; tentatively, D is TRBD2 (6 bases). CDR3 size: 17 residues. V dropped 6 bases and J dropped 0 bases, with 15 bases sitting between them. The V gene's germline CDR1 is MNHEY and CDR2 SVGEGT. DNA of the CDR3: TGTGCCAGCAGATACGCCATCGGGGGCTCTGGGGCCAACGTCCTGACTTTC. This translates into CASRYAIGGSGANVLTF.

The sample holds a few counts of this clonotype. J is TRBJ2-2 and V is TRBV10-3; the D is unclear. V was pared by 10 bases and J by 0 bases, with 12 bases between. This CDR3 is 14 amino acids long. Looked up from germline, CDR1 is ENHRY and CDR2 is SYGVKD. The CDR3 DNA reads TGTGCCACCGGGTCGGGCGCGAACACCGGGGAGCTGTTTTTT. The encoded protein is CATGSGANTGELFF.

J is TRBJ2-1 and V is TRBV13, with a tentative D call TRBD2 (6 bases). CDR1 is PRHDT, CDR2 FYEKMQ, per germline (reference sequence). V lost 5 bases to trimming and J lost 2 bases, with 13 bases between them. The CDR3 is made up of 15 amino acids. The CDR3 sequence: CASSPPGLTYNEQFF. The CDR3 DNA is TGTGCCAGCAGCCCCCCCGGACTAACCTACAATGAGCAGTTCTTC.

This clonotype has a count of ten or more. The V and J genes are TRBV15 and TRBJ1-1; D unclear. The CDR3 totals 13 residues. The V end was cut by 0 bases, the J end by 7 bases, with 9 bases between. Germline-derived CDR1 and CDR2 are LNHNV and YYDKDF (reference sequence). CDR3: CATSRDRSGEAFF. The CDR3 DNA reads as TGTGCCACCAGCAGAGATCGGTCAGGTGAAGCTTTCTTT.

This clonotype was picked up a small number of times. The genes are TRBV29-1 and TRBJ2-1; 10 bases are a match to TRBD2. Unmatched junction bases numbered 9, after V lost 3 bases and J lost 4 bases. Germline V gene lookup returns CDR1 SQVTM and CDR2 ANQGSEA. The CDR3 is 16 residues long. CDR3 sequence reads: CSVEGEREGVYNEQFF. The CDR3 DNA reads TGCAGCGTTGAGGGTGAGCGGGAGGGAGTATACAATGAGCAGTTCTTC.

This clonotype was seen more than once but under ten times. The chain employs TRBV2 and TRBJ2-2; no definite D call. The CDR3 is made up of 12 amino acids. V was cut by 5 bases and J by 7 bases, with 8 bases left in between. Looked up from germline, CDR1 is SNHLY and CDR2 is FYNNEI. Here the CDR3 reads CASSPFSGELFF. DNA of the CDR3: TGTGCCAGCAGTCCCTTCAGCGGGGAGCTGTTTTTT.

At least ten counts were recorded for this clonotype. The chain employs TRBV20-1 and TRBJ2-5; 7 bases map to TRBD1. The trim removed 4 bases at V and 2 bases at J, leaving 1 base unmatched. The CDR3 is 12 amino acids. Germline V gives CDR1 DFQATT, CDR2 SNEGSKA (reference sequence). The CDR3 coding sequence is TGCAGTGCTACGGGACAGCAAGAGACCCAGTACTTC. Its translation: CSATGQQETQYF.

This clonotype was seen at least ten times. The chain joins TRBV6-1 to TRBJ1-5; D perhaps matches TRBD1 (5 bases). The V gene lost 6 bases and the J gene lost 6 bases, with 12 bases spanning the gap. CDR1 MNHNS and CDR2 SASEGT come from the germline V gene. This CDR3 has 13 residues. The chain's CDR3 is CASSPGVAQPQHF. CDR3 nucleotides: TGTGCCAGCAGCCCGGGGGTGGCTCAGCCCCAGCATTTT.

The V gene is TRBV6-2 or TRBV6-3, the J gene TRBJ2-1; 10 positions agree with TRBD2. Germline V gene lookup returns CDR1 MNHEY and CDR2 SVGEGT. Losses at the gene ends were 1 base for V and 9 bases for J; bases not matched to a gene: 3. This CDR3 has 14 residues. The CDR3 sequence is CASSYLLAGIEQFF. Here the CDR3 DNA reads TGTGCCAGCAGTTACTTACTAGCGGGAATTGAGCAGTTCTTC.

The CDR3 bases are TGTGCCATCCTTAAAAAAGGCAGGGGCGGGGTAGGCACTGAAGCTTTCTTT. Translation: CAILKKGRGGVGTEAFF. The rearrangement links TRBV27 to TRBJ1-1; tentative D call: TRBD1 (6 bases). V was cut by 10 bases and J by 4 bases, with 28 bases left in between. This CDR3 contains 17 residues. Germline V gene sequence: CDR1 MNHEY, CDR2 SMNVEV (reference sequence).

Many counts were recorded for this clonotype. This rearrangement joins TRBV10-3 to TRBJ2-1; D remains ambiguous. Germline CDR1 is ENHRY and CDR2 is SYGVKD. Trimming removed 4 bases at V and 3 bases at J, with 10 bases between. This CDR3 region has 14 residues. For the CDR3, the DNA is TGTGCCATCAGTGGTGCCGAGAACTACAATGAGCAGTTCTTC. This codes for CAISGAENYNEQFF.